A selection of T cell receptor beta chains follows, all from one sample in a study of T cell clonotyping in hematopoietic cell transplantation. Method: immunoSEQ multiplex PCR; TCRdb's copy keeps in-frame clones and lacks some. The sample holds 4,900 or so clones, roughly 79% seen once. This specimen was peripheral blood mononuclear cells, taken 100 days after allogeneic stem cell transplant. These receptors came from a male patient aged 60 to 75 who had an allogeneic stem cell transplant, so T cells may come from the graft donor. Some clones in this sample may be carry-over from other donors' samples. Each CDR3 is given with its conserved first and last residue. D genes are given only for firm matches. Size values are once, few and many counts, or a class for expanded clones, and some rows have none.

V gene,D gene,clone size,J gene,CDR3 DNA,CDR3 protein
TRBV15,NA,NA,TRBJ1-4,TGTGCCACCAGAAACTTGGGAACGGGCAATGAAAAACTGTTTTTT,CATRNLGTGNEKLFF
TRBV7-2,TRBD2,NA,TRBJ2-2,TGTGCCAGCAGCTTATTTGGGGGGGAATCCACCGGGGAGCTGTTTTTT,CASSLFGGESTGELFF
TRBV6-5,NA,NA,TRBJ1-1,TGTGCCATCAGTTTTGGGGAGGACACTGAAGCTTTCTTT,CAISFGEDTEAFF
TRBV27,NA,NA,TRBJ2-7,TGTGCCAGCAGTTTAATCGACAGGCGAGAGCAGTACTTC,CASSLIDRREQYF
TRBV7-3,NA,NA,TRBJ2-1,TGTGCCAGCAGCTCGGACAGTGAGCAGTTCTTC,CASSSDSEQFF
TRBV30,TRBD1,NA,TRBJ2-3,TGTGCCTGGAGCCCGGGGACAGGGCGGGCAGATACGCAGTATTTT,CAWSPGTGRADTQYF
TRBV27,NA,NA,TRBJ2-1,TGTGCCAGCAGTTTAAATCCAGGCCAGGCCAGCTCCTACAATGAGCAGTTCTTC,CASSLNPGQASSYNEQFF
TRBV6-5,NA,once,TRBJ1-2,TGTGCCAGCAGTTCCGACTCTCCCTGGCGGGGCTACACCTTC,CASSSDSPWRGYTF
TRBV28,NA,NA,TRBJ1-4,TGTGCCAGCAGCATACAGGGAGCTAATGAAAAACTGTTTTTT,CASSIQGANEKLFF
TRBV28,TRBD2,NA,TRBJ2-1,TGTGCCAGCAGTTCGAACCTAGCGGGAGAGAACAATGAGCAGTTCTTC,CASSSNLAGENNEQFF
TRBV6-4,TRBD1,NA,TRBJ2-6,TGTGCCAGCATAGACAGGGATACTGGGGCCAACGTCCTGACTTTC,CASIDRDTGANVLTF
TRBV29-1,NA,few,TRBJ2-7,TGCAGCGTTGAAGCCCTCCCCGGGGCGCAAAACTACGAGCAGTACTTC,CSVEALPGAQNYEQYF
TRBV7-3,TRBD2,NA,TRBJ2-1,TGTGCCAGCAGCCCTATGGGACTAGCGGTGAACAATGAGCAGTTCTTC,CASSPMGLAVNNEQFF
TRBV6-1,NA,NA,TRBJ1-2,TGTGCCAGCAGTGAGGCGAGTCCCTATGGCTACACCTTC,CASSEASPYGYTF
TRBV5-4,TRBD1,NA,TRBJ1-5,TGTGCCAGCAGTCAGGGACAGTCCAATCAGCCCCAGCATTTT,CASSQGQSNQPQHF
TRBV5-6,NA,NA,TRBJ1-4,TGTGCCAGCAGCTTGATCTCATTAGCAGCTAATGAAAAACTGTTTTTT,CASSLISLAANEKLFF
TRBV28,TRBD2,once,TRBJ2-7,TGTGCCAGCAGTTCAAGCCTCGGGGGGATGGCCTACGAGCAGTACTTC,CASSSSLGGMAYEQYF
TRBV5-3,NA,NA,TRBJ1-3,TGTGCCAGAAGCTTGCCGGGAAGCTACTCTGGAAACACCATATATTTT,CARSLPGSYSGNTIYF
TRBV5-1,TRBD1,few,TRBJ2-7,TGCGCCAGCATCCCTGCGGACAGGCTGATAATCTACGAGCAGTACTTC,CASIPADRLIIYEQYF
TRBV5-1,NA,NA,TRBJ1-2,TGCGCCAGCAGCTTGGATGGGGCTCGGATTATCTATGGCTACACCTTC,CASSLDGARIIYGYTF
TRBV10-3,NA,NA,TRBJ1-1,TGTGCCATCAGACCCCGGGACAATAAGAACACTGAAGCTTTCTTT,CAIRPRDNKNTEAFF
TRBV6-5,NA,NA,TRBJ1-1,TGTGCCAGCACTTACGGGGTAGGGAACACTGAAGCTTTCTTT,CASTYGVGNTEAFF
TRBV28,NA,once,TRBJ1-3,TGTGCCAGCAGTTTATCAGGGTTCGGAAACACCATATATTTT,CASSLSGFGNTIYF
TRBV28,NA,NA,TRBJ2-7,TGTGCCAGCAGTTTATCGTCGGACTACGAGCAGTACTTC,CASSLSSDYEQYF
TRBV6-6,NA,NA,TRBJ1-2,TGTGCCAGCAGCTATCTAAAGGAGTATGGCTACACCTTC,CASSYLKEYGYTF
TRBV4-1,NA,NA,TRBJ1-1,TGCGCCAGCAGCCGGACCTCGGGACCTGAAGCTTTCTTT,CASSRTSGPEAFF
TRBV4-3,NA,NA,TRBJ1-1,TGCGCCAGCAGCCAAGATTCCCTTCTCCCAGGTGAAGCTTTCTTT,CASSQDSLLPGEAFF
TRBV25-1,TRBD1,NA,TRBJ2-6,TGTGCCAGCAGTGAAGGGACAGGCTCCTCTGGGGCCAACGTCCTGACTTTC,CASSEGTGSSGANVLTF
TRBV7-2,NA,NA,TRBJ1-4,TGTGCCAGCAGCTTAACCCCAACTAATGAAAAACTGTTTTTT,CASSLTPTNEKLFF
TRBV29-1,NA,few,TRBJ2-4,TGCAGCGTTCTCGACGACATTCAGTACTTC,CSVLDDIQYF